This T cell receptor beta chain was recorded in a study of cytotoxic CD8 clonotypes in ibrutinib-treated CLL. Study conclusions and caveats: Sampling times differed between sustained-remission and progressing patients.

The protocol was immunoSEQ multiplex PCR, while the TCRdb copy is restricted to in-frame clones and leaves out a portion. The sample lists about 92,000 clones, more than 70% occurring once. Germline CDR1 is LGHNA and CDR2 is YSLEER. This CDR3 spans 14 amino acids. V shed 1 base, J shed 5 bases, and the junction held 0 bases outside the gene matches. Comments on this clone: Its antigen is undetermined.

The source is a human donor with chronic lymphocytic leukemia. The chain recombines TRBV4-3 with TRBJ2-7; 12 bases are a match to TRBD2. Sequenced material: PBMCs, taken after 24 months of ibrutinib treatment. CDR3 sequence: CASSQGTSGNEQYF. The CDR3 DNA reads TGCGCCAGCAGCCAAGGGACTAGCGGGAACGAGCAGTACTTC.